This T cell receptor (beta chain) was profiled in a study of T cell repertoires in cytomegalovirus infection. TCRdb reanalysed the reads using MiXCR and keeps one entry per CDR3 protein. The sample lists 100,000 to 120,000 distinct CDR3 sequences; 30% to 35% were seen once. This CDR3 has 15 residues. CDR1 and CDR2 from the germline V gene are LNHDA and SQIVND (reference sequence). V lost 5 bases and J 4 bases, leaving 17 bases between the germline ends. In its sample, this clonotype was seen a few times. Its specificity is unknown. This sequence was found in a human donor in good health (CMV status not recorded). Some clones in this sample may be carry-over from other donors' samples. This material consisted of CD8+ T cells from cultured PBMCs, taken from culture after CMV antigen stimulation. The chain couples TRBV19 to TRBJ1-1; D is undetermined. The CDR3 region is CASSPREGRTTEAFF. The CDR3 DNA is TGTGCCAGTAGTCCGCGAGAAGGGAGGACCACTGAAGCTTTCTTT.